The next 32 T cell receptor beta chains were all read from a single sample in a study of shared T cell receptors in the human thymus. Sequencing used immunoSEQ multiplex PCR; TCRdb keeps in-frame clones, though not all of them. This sample has more than 550,000 clones, with approximately 89% found just once. The sample also formed part of further work on human thymus T cells.

Sequencing was carried out using thymocytes. Every receptor here comes from a boy under three years old with a congenital heart defect.

The J gene is TRBJ1-5, the V gene TRBV7-2; D is ambiguous. CDR1 is SGHTA and CDR2 is FQGNSA in the germline V gene. The CDR3 loop spans 14 amino acids. The V gene lost 6 bases and the J gene lost 0 bases, with 9 bases spanning the gap. The DNA for the CDR3 is TGTGCCAGCAGTCTAGGAGTTAGCAATCAGCCCCAGCATTTT. As protein: CASSLGVSNQPQHF.

This rearrangement joins TRBV4-2 to TRBJ1-1, with 7 positions matching TRBD1. Germline CDR1 LGHNA, CDR2 YNFKEQ. This CDR3 contains 13 residues. Germline trimming cut 7 bases from V and 4 bases from J; bases unmatched to any gene: 6. The CDR3 protein is CASTKTGFTEAFF. Here the CDR3 DNA reads TGTGCCAGCACCAAGACAGGGTTCACTGAAGCTTTCTTT.

The V and J genes are TRBV4-2 and TRBJ1-4; no clear D gene. Germline V CDR1 and CDR2: LGHNA, YNFKEQ. The CDR3 has 16 amino acids. V was trimmed by 0 bases and J by 6 bases, leaving 14 bases between them. CDR3 in DNA: TGTGCCAGCAGCCAAGACAGCCCTCCCGAGGATGAAAAACTGTTTTTT. Its protein is CASSQDSPPEDEKLFF.

In the case of this clone: Compared with germline, one end of the junction differs, possibly owing to a read error. The genes are TRBV4-3 and TRBJ2-7, with D possibly TRBD1 on 7 matching bases. The CDR3 is 14 amino acids. The V gene's germline CDR1 is LGHNA and CDR2 YSLEER. DNA of the CDR3: TGCGCCAGCAGCCAAACACTAGAACCGCGGGACAGAGACTTC. Amino acid sequence: CASSQTLEPRDRDF.

V usage is TRBV27 and J usage is TRBJ1-2; 7 bases are a match to TRBD1. Germline CDR1 MNHEY, CDR2 SMNVEV (reference sequence). V lost 3 bases and J lost 7; bases outside the gene matches: 5. The CDR3 spans 13 residues. CDR3 nucleotide sequence: TGTGCCAGCAGTTTCAGGGGGATAATTGGCTACACCTTC. Its protein is CASSFRGIIGYTF.

A note on this clone: Within the sample, other DNA sequences also encode this same CDR3. The chain employs TRBV9 and TRBJ2-3, with no clear D. The V end lost 0 bases, the J end lost 1 base, and 6 bases lay between the germline ends. The CDR3 covers 14 residues. Germline assignment: CDR1 SGDLS and CDR2 YYNGEE. The CDR3 spells CASSVDLGTDTQYF. Here the CDR3 DNA reads TGTGCCAGCAGCGTAGACTTAGGCACAGATACGCAGTATTTT.

The V and J genes are TRBV4-3 and TRBJ1-2; D ambiguous. The CDR3 has 12 residues. Germline CDR1 reads LGHNA; CDR2 reads YSLEER. Trimming removed 1 base at V and 10 bases at J, with 10 bases between. CDR3: CASSQGKQSYTF. CDR3 DNA: TGCGCCAGCAGCCAAGGTAAACAGTCCTACACCTTC.

The chain's CDR3 is CAWSAGLAGGYEQFF. The CDR3 DNA sequence: TGTGCCTGGAGTGCGGGACTAGCGGGAGGTTATGAGCAGTTCTTC. The gene calls are TRBV30 and TRBJ2-1; 15 nucleotides align to TRBD2. Germline V gene data show CDR1 as GTSNPN and CDR2 as SVGIG (reference sequence). The CDR3 totals 15 residues. The ends lost 1 base at V and 8 bases at J; junction bases unmatched: 3.

This clone came up once. The V call is TRBV21-1, the J call TRBJ2-1; the table gives TRBD1 as D, unverified against the DNA. TRBV21-1 is recorded as a pseudogene. This CDR3 is 20 amino acids long. CDR3 amino acids: CASSKVLGQKIIPSYNEQFF. DNA of the CDR3: TGTGCCAGCAGCAAAGTTCTGGGACAGAAAATTATCCCTTCCTACAATGAGCAGTTCTTC.

This clone was counted a single time. The V gene is TRBV5-4, the J gene TRBJ2-1; D remains ambiguous. The CDR3 sequence is 13 residues long. V was shortened by 0 bases and J by 6 bases, with 7 bases between the two germline ends. Germline V gives CDR1 SGHNT, CDR2 YYREEE (reference sequence). The CDR3 nucleotides are TGTGCCAGCAGCTTGGAAGAGGCCAATGAGCAGTTCTTC. Translation: CASSLEEANEQFF. Based on the CDR3 plus reference TRBV5-4 and TRBJ2-1, the full variable domain is ETGVTQSPTHLIKTRGQQVTLRCSSQSGHNTVSWYQQALGQGPQFIFQYYREEENGRGNFPPRFSGLQFPNYSSELNVNALELDDSALYLCASSLEEANEQFFGPGTRLTVL.

The chain joins TRBV2 to TRBJ2-2; D might be TRBD2 (5 bases). The CDR3 runs to 18 residues. Germline CDR1 is SNHLY and CDR2 is FYNNEI. Trimming removed 7 bases at V and 2 bases at J, with 23 bases between. The CDR3 sequence: CASTVPNLAIENTGELFF. CDR3 DNA: TGTGCCAGCACCGTTCCCAACCTAGCTATCGAAAACACCGGGGAGCTGTTTTTT.

This sequence joins TRBV30 and TRBJ2-2; D possibly corresponds to TRBD2 (6 bases). The V and J ends lost 0 bases and 4 bases respectively, with 15 bases between them. Germline V CDR1 and CDR2: GTSNPN, SVGIG (reference sequence). The CDR3 has 16 residues. The CDR3 nucleotides are TGTGCCTGGAGTGTGGGGGGAGTAGCGGTCACCGGGGAGCTGTTTTTT. It is translated as CAWSVGGVAVTGELFF.

This clone was recorded only once. The chain has TRBV19 and TRBJ1-2, with D tentatively TRBD1 (5 bases). Trimming stripped 5 bases from V and 2 bases from J, with 15 bases between. Germline V gene lookup returns CDR1 LNHDA and CDR2 SQIVND (reference sequence). CDR3 length equals 15 residues. The CDR3 nucleotides are TGTGCCAGTAGTTCAAGGTGGCAGGGCAACTATGGCTACACCTTC. Protein: CASSSRWQGNYGYTF.

The chain is built from TRBV9 and TRBJ2-1, with 8 bases aligning to TRBD2. The V gene end was trimmed by 3 bases and the J gene end by 5 bases; junction bases not matched to a gene: 7. Germline CDR1 reads SGDLS; CDR2 reads YYNGEE. The CDR3 runs 15 residues. CDR3 in amino acids: CASSDKRETDNEQFF. In DNA form, the CDR3 reads TGTGCCAGCAGCGACAAGCGGGAGACTGACAATGAGCAGTTCTTC.

V gene TRBV4-1 combines with J gene TRBJ1-5; D might be TRBD1 (5 bases). Trimming removed 2 bases at V and 6 bases at J, with 17 bases between. CDR1 is MGHRA and CDR2 is YSYEKL in the germline V gene. The length of the CDR3 is 16 residues. CDR3 DNA: TGCGCCAGCAGCCAAAATGTGGAACAGGCAGGTCAGCCCCAGCATTTT. Translation gives CASSQNVEQAGQPQHF.

The chain couples TRBV5-4 to TRBJ2-7, with a tentative D call TRBD1 (6 bases). The CDR3 contains 16 residues. Per the germline V gene, CDR1 is SGHNT and CDR2 is YYREEE (reference sequence). Trimming left V 2 bases short and J 5 bases short, with 20 bases between. The CDR3 sequence: CASSFRMGTGSHEQYF. CDR3 in DNA: TGTGCCAGCAGCTTCAGGATGGGTACAGGGAGTCACGAGCAGTACTTC.

The rearrangement joins TRBV5-6 to TRBJ2-1, with TRBD2 matching over 10 bases. Germline V CDR1 and CDR2: SGHDT, YYEEEE. V lost 0 bases, J lost 6 bases, and 9 bases stayed unmatched. The CDR3 runs to 17 residues. The CDR3 DNA is TGTGCCAGCAGCTTGGCCCCCTCTAGCGGGAGCCTCAATGAGCAGTTCTTC. This translates into CASSLAPSSGSLNEQFF.

The chain links TRBV11-2 to TRBJ1-4; D is possibly TRBD1 (6 bases). The CDR3 totals 15 residues. The germline CDR1 and CDR2 sequences are SGHAT and FQNNGV. V was shortened by 5 bases and J by 0 bases, with 10 bases between the two germline ends. Written as DNA, the CDR3 is TGTGCCAGCAGCGAGAGACAGGCAACTAATGAAAAACTGTTTTTT. Translating it yields CASSERQATNEKLFF. Based on the CDR3 plus reference TRBV11-2 and TRBJ1-4, the full variable domain is EAGVAQSPRYKIIEKRQSVAFWCNPISGHATLYWYQQILGQGPKLLIQFQNNGVVDDSQLPKDRFSAERLKGVDSTLKIQPAKLEDSAVYLCASSERQATNEKLFFGSGTQLSVL.

This clone has just one count. The chain links TRBV10-2 to TRBJ1-1; D call uncertain. Trimming took off 3 bases at V and 1 base at J, with 12 bases between the two ends. CDR1 is WSHSY, CDR2 SAAADI, per germline. The CDR3 contains 15 residues. The CDR3 reads CASSDSYGRNTEAFF. CDR3 sequence (DNA): TGCGCCAGCAGTGATTCGTATGGCAGGAACACTGAAGCTTTCTTT.

The rearrangement links TRBV7-9 to TRBJ1-2, with 8 bases matching TRBD1. V was clipped by 5 bases and J by 5 bases; unmatched bases: 13. The CDR3 is 16 residues long. The germline V gene has CDR1 SEHNR and CDR2 FQNEAQ (reference sequence). CDR3 sequence: CASSERTGPHHYGYTF. The CDR3 DNA follows: TGTGCCAGCAGCGAACGGACAGGGCCCCACCATTATGGCTACACCTTC.

The genes are TRBV6-5 and TRBJ2-5; the match to TRBD1 covers 7 bases. The CDR3 is 15 residues long. In germline, CDR1 is MNHEY, CDR2 SVGAGI. V gave up 4 bases and J gave up 3 bases; unmatched junction bases: 8. CDR3 residues: CASSSRDRLKETQYF. CDR3 DNA sequence: TGTGCCAGCAGTTCCCGGGACAGACTTAAAGAGACCCAGTACTTC.

The genes are TRBV4-3 and TRBJ2-5, with D perhaps TRBD1 (5 bases). With 1 base removed from V and 1 base from J, the gap between germline ends came to 22 bases. CDR3 length: 19 amino acids. Germline V gene lookup returns CDR1 LGHNA and CDR2 YSLEER. As DNA, the CDR3 is TGCGCCAGCAGCCAAGGTCGTCTGGGCATGCAGGGTTGCCAAGAGACCCAGTACTTC. Translating it yields CASSQGRLGMQGCQETQYF.

The V call is TRBV11-2, the J call TRBJ2-2; 10 bases agree with TRBD2. Germline lookup yields CDR1 SGHAT and CDR2 FQNNGV. Germline trimming cut 1 base from V and 4 bases from J; bases unmatched to any gene: 9. The CDR3 covers 18 residues. CDR3 amino acids: CASSLVLAGARCTGELFF. The DNA for the CDR3 is TGTGCCAGCAGCTTAGTGCTAGCGGGGGCCCGGTGCACCGGGGAGCTGTTTTTT. The whole variable domain, remainder taken from reference TRBV11-2 and TRBJ2-2, is EAGVAQSPRYKIIEKRQSVAFWCNPISGHATLYWYQQILGQGPKLLIQFQNNGVVDDSQLPKDRFSAERLKGVDSTLKIQPAKLEDSAVYLCASSLVLAGARCTGELFFGEGSRLTVL.

CDR3 nucleotide sequence: TGTGCCAGCAGTTTACCGGACAGCTACGAGCAGTACTTC. It specifies CASSLPDSYEQYF. This chain links TRBV28 with TRBJ2-7, with D tentatively TRBD1 (6 bases). This CDR3 region has 13 residues. Germline CDR1 and CDR2: MDHEN and SYDVKM. The V end was cut by 2 bases, the J end by 3 bases, with 8 bases between.

This clone was counted a single time. The chain couples TRBV4-3 to TRBJ2-3; 11 bases are a match to TRBD2. V shed 0 bases, J shed 4 bases, and the junction held 6 bases outside the gene matches. CDR3 length: 17 residues. Germline CDR1 and CDR2: LGHNA and YSLEER. CDR3 nucleotides: TGCGCCAGCAGCCAAGAACGGACTAGCGGGTTAGCAGATACGCAGTATTTT. This sequence encodes CASSQERTSGLADTQYF.

The chain uses TRBV28 and TRBJ1-2; 9 bases align to TRBD1. The V segment lost 5 bases and the J segment 8 bases; nucleotides outside the gene matches: 12. Germline CDR1 and CDR2: MDHEN and SYDVKM. The CDR3 consists of 15 residues. CDR3 bases: TGTGCCAGCAGTCGAGACCCGGGACAGGGAGGAGGCTACACCTTC. This translates into CASSRDPGQGGGYTF.

The chain employs TRBV28 and TRBJ1-5; possibly TRBD1 for D (6 bases). CDR1 and CDR2 from the germline V gene are MDHEN and SYDVKM. Deletions cut 7 bases from V and 1 base from J, with 14 bases between. The CDR3 extends over 15 amino acids. The CDR3 DNA follows: TGTGCCAGCATCGCAACAGGGATGAGCAATCAGCCCCAGCATTTT. This encodes CASIATGMSNQPQHF.

The chain is built from TRBV30 and TRBJ2-1; 8 bases are shared with TRBD1. J lost 3 bases, V lost 5 bases, and 9 bases had no gene match. Germline-derived CDR1 and CDR2 are GTSNPN and SVGIG (reference sequence). This CDR3 has 15 amino acids. CDR3 nucleotides: TGTGCCTGGGACCGGACAGGGCTAATCTACAATGAGCAGTTCTTC. Its translation is CAWDRTGLIYNEQFF.

The V call is TRBV4-3, the J call TRBJ1-1; D perhaps matches TRBD1 (5 bases). CDR3 size: 16 residues. In germline, CDR1 is LGHNA, CDR2 YSLEER. Trimming removed 5 bases at V and 0 bases at J, with 16 bases between. CDR3 bases: TGCGCCAGCAGCTTACTCCCGGGACTGATGAACACTGAAGCTTTCTTT. Its protein product is CASSLLPGLMNTEAFF.

This clone was detected only once. In nucleotides, the CDR3 is TGTGCCATCGCCAGGGGCCTGAACACCGGGGAGCTGTTTTTT. Its protein product is CAIARGLNTGELFF. The chain links TRBV10-3 to TRBJ2-2, with a tentative D call TRBD1 (6 bases). The V and J ends lost 8 bases and 1 base respectively, with 11 bases between them. The CDR3 spans 14 residues. Germline CDR1 and CDR2: ENHRY and SYGVKD.

The V gene is TRBV6-1, the J gene TRBJ2-7, with TRBD1 matching over 9 bases. The CDR3 totals 16 residues. V was pared by 1 base and J by 1 base, with 5 bases of the junction left unmatched. Germline-derived CDR1 and CDR2 are MNHNS and SASEGT. This chain's CDR3 is CASSEVGGTGSYEQYF. Written as DNA, the CDR3 is TGTGCCAGCAGTGAAGTAGGAGGGACAGGGTCCTACGAGCAGTACTTC.

This clone showed up just a few times. V gene TRBV5-5 combines with J gene TRBJ2-2; the match to TRBD1 covers 8 bases. Germline assignment: CDR1 SGHKS and CDR2 YYEKEE (reference sequence). V was pared by 4 bases and J by 7 bases, with 9 bases of the junction left unmatched. This CDR3 comprises 15 residues. For the CDR3, the DNA is TGTGCCAGCAGCGTAGGACAGGGAGGAAGCGGGGAGCTGTTTTTT. The encoded protein is CASSVGQGGSGELFF. Together with reference TRBV5-5 and TRBJ2-2, the CDR3 gives the full variable domain: DAGVTQSPTHLIKTRGQQVTLRCSPISGHKSVSWYQQVLGQGPQFIFQYYEKEERGRGNFPDRFSARQFPNYSSELNVNALLLGDSALYLCASSVGQGGSGELFFGEGSRLTVL.